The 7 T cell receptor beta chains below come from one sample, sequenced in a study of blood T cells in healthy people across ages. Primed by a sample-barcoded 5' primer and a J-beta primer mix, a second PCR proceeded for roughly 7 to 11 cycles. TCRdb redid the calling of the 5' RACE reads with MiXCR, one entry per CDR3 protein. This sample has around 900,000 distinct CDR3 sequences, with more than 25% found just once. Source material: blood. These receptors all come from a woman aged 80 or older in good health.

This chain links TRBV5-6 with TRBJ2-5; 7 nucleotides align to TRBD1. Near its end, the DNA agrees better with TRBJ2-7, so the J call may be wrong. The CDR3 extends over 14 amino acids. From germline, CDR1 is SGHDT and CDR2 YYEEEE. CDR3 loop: CASSLKGTVYEQYF. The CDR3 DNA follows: TGTGCCAGCAGCTTGAAGGGGACAGTCTACGAGCAGTACTTC.

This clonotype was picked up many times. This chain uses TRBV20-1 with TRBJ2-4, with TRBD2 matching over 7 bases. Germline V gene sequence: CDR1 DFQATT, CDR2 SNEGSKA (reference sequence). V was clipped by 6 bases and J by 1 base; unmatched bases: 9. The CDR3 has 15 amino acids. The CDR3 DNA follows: TGCAGTGCCAGTTGGGGGGGTCGGGCCAAAAACATTCAGTACTTC. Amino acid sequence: CSASWGGRAKNIQYF.

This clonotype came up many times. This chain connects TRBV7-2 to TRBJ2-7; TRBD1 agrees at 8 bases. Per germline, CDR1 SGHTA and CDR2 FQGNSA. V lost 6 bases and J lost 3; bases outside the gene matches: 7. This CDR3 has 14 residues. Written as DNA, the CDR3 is TGTGCCAGCAGTTTGACAGGGGATTTCTACGAGCAGTACTTC. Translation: CASSLTGDFYEQYF.

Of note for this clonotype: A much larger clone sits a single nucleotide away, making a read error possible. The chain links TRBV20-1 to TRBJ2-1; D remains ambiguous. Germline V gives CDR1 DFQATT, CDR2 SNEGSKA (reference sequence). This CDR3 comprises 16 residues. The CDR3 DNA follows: TGCAGTGCCGACGTTGGGTGGGTTGGCGAACGGAATGGGCAGTTCTTC. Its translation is CSADVGWVGERNGQFF.

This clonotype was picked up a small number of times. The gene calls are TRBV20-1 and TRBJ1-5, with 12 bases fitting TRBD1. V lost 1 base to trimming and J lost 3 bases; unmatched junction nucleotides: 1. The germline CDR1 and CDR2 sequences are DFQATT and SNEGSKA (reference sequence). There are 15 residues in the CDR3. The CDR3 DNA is TGCAGTGCTAGAGCGGGACAGGGGGCCAATCAGCCCCAGCATTTT. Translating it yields CSARAGQGANQPQHF.

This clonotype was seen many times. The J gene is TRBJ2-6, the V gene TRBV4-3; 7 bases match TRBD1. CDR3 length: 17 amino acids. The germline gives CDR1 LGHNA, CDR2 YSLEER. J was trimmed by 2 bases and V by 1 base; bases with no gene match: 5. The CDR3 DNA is TGCGCCAGCAGCCAAGCTTATCAGGGGGCTGGGGCCAACGTCCTGACTTTC. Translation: CASSQAYQGAGANVLTF.

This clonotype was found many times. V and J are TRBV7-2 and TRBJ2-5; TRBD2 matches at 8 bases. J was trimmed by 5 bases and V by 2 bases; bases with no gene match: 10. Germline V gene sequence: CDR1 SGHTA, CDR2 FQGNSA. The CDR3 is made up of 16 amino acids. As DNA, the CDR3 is TGTGCCAGCAGCTTAAGGGCGGGGGGATTCATTGAGACCCAGTACTTC. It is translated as CASSLRAGGFIETQYF. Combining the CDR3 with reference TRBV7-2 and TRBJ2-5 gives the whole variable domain GAGVSQSPSNKVTEKGKDVELRCDPISGHTALYWYRQSLGQGLEFLIYFQGNSAPDKSGLPSDRFSAERTGGSVSTLTIQRTQQEDSAVYLCASSLRAGGFIETQYFGPGTRLLVL.